These 11 T cell receptor beta chains were sequenced from one sample in a study of CD8+ T cells in alopecia areata. Extracted RNA was reverse transcribed into cDNA, the sequencing template. Data came from immunoSEQ multiplex PCR; TCRdb stores just in-frame clones and leaves some out. Here the sample spans roughly 60,000 clones, 46% being singletons. The treatment was: oral pan-JAK inhibitor, 5-10 mg twice daily. The source material was CD8+ T cells sorted from blood, sampled at roughly week 36, from a patient treated with tofacitinib. The receptor source for this set is a human donor with alopecia areata.

The genes are TRBV9 and TRBJ2-3, with D unresolved. CDR1 and CDR2 from the germline V gene are SGDLS and YYNGEE. This CDR3 has 16 residues. Trimming removed 0 bases from V and 0 bases from J, with 11 bases in between. CDR3 amino acids: CASSVAGLPSTDTQYF. The CDR3 DNA follows: TGTGCCAGCAGCGTAGCCGGCCTACCTAGCACAGATACGCAGTATTTT.

The chain employs TRBV30 and TRBJ1-3, with D tentatively TRBD1 (6 bases). Trimming removed 1 base at V and 4 bases at J, with 11 bases between. Germline V CDR1 and CDR2: GTSNPN, SVGIG (reference sequence). This CDR3 is 14 amino acids long. The CDR3, as DNA: TGTGCCTGGAGTGCTACAGGGTCGGGAAACACCATATATTTT. It translates to CAWSATGSGNTIYF.

The genes are TRBV5-1 and TRBJ2-2; D uncertain. V was shortened by 0 bases and J by 4 bases, with 7 bases between the two germline ends. The CDR3 consists of 14 residues. The V gene's germline CDR1 is SGHRS and CDR2 YFSETQ. CDR3 nucleotides: TGCGCCAGCAGCTTGGGGTCTTCCACCGGGGAGCTGTTTTTT. Its translation is CASSLGSSTGELFF.

This chain uses TRBV2 with TRBJ2-1; D unresolved. Germline V gene lookup returns CDR1 SNHLY and CDR2 FYNNEI. CDR3 length: 15 amino acids. Trimming cost V 0 bases and J 4 bases, with 10 bases left between them. In DNA, the CDR3 is TGTGCCAGCAGTGAAGCGCGGCTAGGTTACAATGAGCAGTTCTTC. Translated: CASSEARLGYNEQFF.

V gene TRBV28 combines with J gene TRBJ2-3; D perhaps matches TRBD2 (6 bases). The germline CDR1 and CDR2 sequences are MDHEN and SYDVKM. CDR3 length equals 16 residues. Trimming removed 1 base at V and 0 bases at J, with 11 bases between. This CDR3 is CASSLSPGGSTDTQYF. CDR3 coding DNA: TGTGCCAGCAGTTTATCCCCCGGGGGTAGCACAGATACGCAGTATTTT.

This chain joins TRBV9 and TRBJ1-5; the match to TRBD1 covers 7 bases. The CDR3 has 15 residues. CDR1 and CDR2 from the germline V gene are SGDLS and YYNGEE. J gave up 4 bases and V 3 bases, and 7 bases lay outside the gene matches. The CDR3 DNA is TGTGCCAGCAGCGGACAGGGAATGGGTAATCAGCCCCAGCATTTT. Encoded protein: CASSGQGMGNQPQHF. The whole variable domain, remainder taken from reference TRBV9 and TRBJ1-5, is DSGVTQTPKHLITATGQRVTLRCSPRSGDLSVYWYQQSLDQGLQFLIQYYNGEERAKGNILERFSAQQFPDLHSELNLSSLELGDSALYFCASSGQGMGNQPQHFGDGTRLSIL.

In regard to this clone: The junction shows a germline mismatch at one end, possibly a read error. The J gene is TRBJ2-1, the V gene TRBV4-1; 9 bases align to TRBD2. This CDR3 region has 16 residues. CDR1 MGHRA and CDR2 YSYEKL come from the germline V gene. CDR3 coding DNA: TGTGCCAGCAGCCCTAGCGGGAATCGGGGCTACAATGAGCAGTTCTTC. This sequence encodes CASSPSGNRGYNEQFF.

The chain has TRBV7-9 and TRBJ2-7; 10 bases fit TRBD1. Germline V CDR1 and CDR2: SEHNR, FQNEAQ (reference sequence). J lost 5 bases, V lost 6 bases, and 7 bases had no gene match. The CDR3 runs to 14 residues. The CDR3 nucleotides read TGTGCCAGCAGTTTCCGGGACAGGGGCAACGAGCAGTACTTC. Amino acids: CASSFRDRGNEQYF.

The chain links TRBV7-6 to TRBJ2-7, with TRBD1 as a possible D gene (6 bases). Germline CDR1 reads SGHVS; CDR2 reads FNYEAQ. This CDR3 comprises 15 residues. V lost 3 bases to trimming and J lost 1 base, with 13 bases between them. CDR3 sequence reads: CASSFSEGESYEQYF. The CDR3 coding sequence is TGTGCCAGCAGCTTCTCTGAGGGGGAGTCCTACGAGCAGTACTTC.

The chain links TRBV28 to TRBJ2-5, with a tentative D call TRBD1 (6 bases). The germline V gene has CDR1 MDHEN and CDR2 SYDVKM. This CDR3 has 14 residues. Trimming removed 5 bases at V and 5 bases at J, with 15 bases between. CDR3 sequence (DNA): TGTGCCAGCAGTCCCCGTTCTAGGGGGGAGACCCAGTACTTC. Translating gives CASSPRSRGETQYF. Full variable domain (remainder filled in from reference TRBV28 and TRBJ2-5): DVKVTQSSRYLVKRTGEKVFLECVQDMDHENMFWYRQDPGLGLRLIYFSYDVKMKEKGDIPEGYSVSREKKERFSLILESASTNQTSMYLCASSPRSRGETQYFGPGTRLLVL.

The rearrangement uses TRBV29-1 and TRBJ2-1; the D call may be TRBD1 or TRBD2 (5 bases each). This CDR3 has 11 residues. V gave up 4 bases and J gave up 8 bases, with 9 bases separating them. Germline assignment: CDR1 SQVTM and CDR2 ANQGSEA. CDR3 loop: CSVGRGDEQFF. The CDR3 DNA sequence: TGCAGCGTTGGACGAGGGGATGAGCAGTTCTTC.